These 3 T cell receptor beta chains came from one sample sequenced in a study of T cells in Graves' hyperthyroidism and ophthalmopathy. From RNA transcripts, TCR beta CDR3 regions were amplified. When the TCR CDR3 underwent first-round RT-PCR, the HTBI primer set was used. TCRdb re-derived calls from the multiplex PCR reads in MiXCR, one entry per CDR3 protein. Here the sample spans some 600,000 distinct CDR3 sequences, about 14% being singletons. Specimen: blood. The receptors were gathered from a woman in her twenties or thirties with Graves' hyperthyroidism that later progressed to Graves' ophthalmopathy.

This clonotype was counted at least ten times. The chain carries TRBV27 and TRBJ1-1; D remains ambiguous. Germline values: CDR1 MNHEY, CDR2 SMNVEV (reference sequence). Deletions cut 5 bases from V and 3 bases from J, with 10 bases between. The CDR3 has 13 residues. The CDR3 nucleotides are TGTGCCAGCAGTAAACTGGAATACACTGAAGCTTTCTTT. The encoded protein is CASSKLEYTEAFF.

This clonotype was counted at least ten times. The chain is built from TRBV30 and TRBJ2-7; 7 bases map to TRBD1. The CDR3 length is 14 residues. Per germline, CDR1 GTSNPN and CDR2 SVGIG (reference sequence). After removal of 3 bases from V and 1 base from J, the junction contained 6 bases not matched to a gene. This CDR3 reads CAWSEGTASYEQYF. The CDR3 DNA reads TGTGCCTGGAGCGAAGGGACAGCGTCCTACGAGCAGTACTTC.

This clonotype was picked up many times. This rearrangement joins TRBV11-2 to TRBJ2-3; 7 positions match TRBD2. The germline CDR1 and CDR2 sequences are SGHAT and FQNNGV. V was pared by 6 bases and J by 0 bases, with 6 bases of the junction left unmatched. The CDR3 runs to 15 residues. Here the CDR3 reads CASSPKAGSTDTQYF. The CDR3 nucleotides are TGTGCCAGCAGTCCTAAAGCGGGGAGCACAGATACGCAGTATTTT.